This T cell receptor beta chain was sequenced in a study of T cell responses to AZD1222 COVID-19 vaccine. Study details: It was second doses at about 4 or about 12 weeks that were pooled. Points from the study as a whole: The reported proportion of spike-specific TCRs targeting unmutated variant regions was nearly half. Once two AZD1222 doses were given, Spike-specific TCR breadth and depth went up. Only after the peak T cell response were repertoires sampled.

The CDR3 spans 15 residues. Here immunoSEQ multiplex PCR was the method, and the copy in TCRdb shows in-frame clones only, minus some. The sample records roughly 150,000 clones, 90% being singletons. A note on this clone: What it recognizes is unknown.

This receptor was obtained from an adult in good health. This specimen consisted of peripheral blood, obtained on day 0 of AZD1222 vaccination. The rearrangement uses TRBV21-1 and TRBJ2-1; TRBD1 is the table's D call, not checked against the DNA. TRBV21-1 is reported as a pseudogene. CDR3: CASSKKGQGCNEQFF. In nucleotides, the CDR3 is TGTGCCAGCAGCAAAAAAGGACAGGGTTGCAATGAGCAGTTCTTC.